The 2 T cell receptor beta chains given below trace back to one sample, sequenced in a study of T cells in localized non-small cell lung cancer. The data were produced by immunoSEQ multiplex PCR, yet TCRdb's version contains in-frame clones alone and is incomplete. Of roughly 30,000 clones listed, less than 90% are singletons. The sample consisted of peripheral blood, taken before any cancer treatment. These receptors came from a female donor at least 60 years old with stage I lung adenocarcinoma.

The genes are TRBV10-3 and TRBJ2-2; TRBD2 matches at 8 bases. CDR1 is ENHRY, CDR2 SYGVKD, per germline. The CDR3 is made up of 15 amino acids. After removal of 6 bases from V and 0 bases from J, the junction contained 3 bases not matched to a gene. CDR3 nucleotides: TGTGCCATCAGCCTAGCGGGCGCGAACACCGGGGAGCTGTTTTTT. Encoded protein: CAISLAGANTGELFF.

The V and J genes are TRBV5-1 and TRBJ1-2; TRBD1 matches 12 bases. Germline lookup yields CDR1 SGHRS and CDR2 YFSETQ. The CDR3 extends over 19 amino acids. J lost 6 bases, V lost 1 base, and 16 bases had no gene match. The CDR3 DNA reads as TGCGCCAGCAGCTTGACTCCCCCCGGGACAGGGGGCGGTTGGAATGGCTACACCTTC. It specifies CASSLTPPGTGGGWNGYTF.